This TCR beta chain was found in a study of PD-1 blockade in classical Hodgkin lymphoma. Patients all relapsed after autologous stem cell transplantation, and there was variation in brentuximab vedotin exposure. Repertoires were generated with immunoSEQ multiplex PCR, while TCRdb's copy carries only in-frame clones and drops some. The profile covers 25,000 to 30,000 clones, with under 85% appearing a single time and 35% taken by the ten largest. The CDR3 loop spans 13 amino acids. J lost 5 bases, V lost 5 bases, and 6 bases had no gene match. CDR1 is SGHTA, CDR2 FQGNSA, per germline. Sequenced here: peripheral blood mononuclear cells (PBMCs), sampled before the second cycle of nivolumab. The chain carries TRBV7-2 and TRBJ2-7, with 7 nucleotides matching TRBD2. The receptor comes from a human donor with classical Hodgkin lymphoma. The CDR3 nucleotides are TGTGCCAGCAGCAGGGTGGGGGGGAACGAGCAGTACTTC. Residues: CASSRVGGNEQYF.